The rows below give T cell receptor beta chains drawn from one sample of a study of CD8+ T cells in alopecia areata. Repertoires were generated with immunoSEQ multiplex PCR, while TCRdb's copy carries only in-frame clones and drops some. The sample has 200,000 to 250,000 clones; 64% are singletons. This sample comprised CD4+ T cells sorted from blood, obtained at week 4, from a patient treated with tofacitinib. These receptors were collected from a human donor with alopecia areata. Each CDR3 is given with its conserved first and last residue. The order of the fields is D gene, clone size, J gene, V gene, CDR3 protein, CDR3 DNA. The D gene is left open where the match is weak. Part of the rows lack a size; the others show once, few, many or a class for expanded clones.

D: .; size: few; J: TRBJ2-7; V: TRBV15; CDR3: CATSRDFTADEQYF; DNA: TGTGCCACCAGCAGAGACTTTACCGCAGACGAGCAGTACTTC
D: .; size: .; J: TRBJ1-2; V: TRBV29-1; CDR3: CSAARLSVGYTF; DNA: TGCAGCGCGGCAAGGCTTTCAGTCGGCTACACCTTC
D: TRBD2; size: .; J: TRBJ2-3; V: TRBV29-1; CDR3: CSVAQRGGTDTQYF; DNA: TGCAGCGTTGCCCAGCGGGGGGGAACAGATACGCAGTATTTT
D: .; size: .; J: TRBJ1-6; V: TRBV5-6; CDR3: CASSLRGVGNSPLHF; DNA: TGTGCCAGCAGCTTGCGAGGCGTGGGTAATTCACCCCTCCACTTT
D: TRBD1; size: .; J: TRBJ1-2; V: TRBV4-3; CDR3: CASSQEVGQGNGYTF; DNA: TGCGCCAGCAGCCAAGAGGTGGGACAGGGGAATGGCTACACCTTC
D: .; size: .; J: TRBJ2-3; V: TRBV30; CDR3: CAWSPPDTDTQYF; DNA: TGTGCCTGGAGCCCCCCGGACACAGATACGCAGTATTTT
D: TRBD2; size: .; J: TRBJ2-1; V: TRBV9; CDR3: CASSQSGTSHNEQFF; DNA: TGTGCCAGCAGCCAGTCCGGGACTAGCCACAATGAGCAGTTCTTC
D: .; size: .; J: TRBJ2-7; V: TRBV6-5; CDR3: CASSYVGDEQYF; DNA: TGTGCCAGCAGTTACGTCGGGGACGAGCAGTACTTC
D: .; size: few; J: TRBJ2-3; V: TRBV12-5; CDR3: CASGAHVPDTQYF; DNA: TGTGCTAGTGGTGCACATGTTCCAGATACGCAGTATTTT
D: TRBD1; size: .; J: TRBJ2-3; V: TRBV30; CDR3: CATGTEGTDTQYF; DNA: TGTGCAACCGGGACAGAGGGAACAGATACGCAGTATTTT
D: .; size: .; J: TRBJ1-5; V: TRBV30; CDR3: CAWSAHSSNQPQHF; DNA: TGTGCCTGGAGTGCCCACTCTAGCAATCAGCCCCAGCATTTT
D: TRBD1; size: .; J: TRBJ2-1; V: TRBV14; CDR3: CASSQVGTGEQFF; DNA: TGTGCCAGCAGCCAAGTTGGGACAGGGGAGCAGTTCTTC
D: TRBD1; size: few; J: TRBJ1-1; V: TRBV6-5; CDR3: CASSYSYDRVRTEAFF; DNA: TGTGCCAGCAGTTACTCGTACGACAGGGTACGCACTGAAGCTTTCTTT
D: TRBD2; size: few; J: TRBJ2-2; V: TRBV4-3; CDR3: CASSQGWREGTGELFF; DNA: TGCGCCAGCAGCCAAGGATGGAGGGAGGGTACCGGGGAGCTGTTTTTT
D: TRBD1; size: .; J: TRBJ1-6; V: TRBV10-3; CDR3: CASSYPGTGSPLHF; DNA: TGTGCCAGCAGTTACCCCGGGACAGGTTCACCCCTCCACTTT
D: .; size: .; J: TRBJ1-3; V: TRBV4-2; CDR3: CASSQGGAGNTIYF; DNA: TGTGCCAGCAGCCAAGGAGGGGCAGGAAACACCATATATTTT
D: .; size: .; J: TRBJ1-6; V: TRBV4-1; CDR3: CASSQEVKNSPLHF; DNA: TGCGCCAGCAGCCAAGAAGTAAAGAATTCACCCCTCCACTTT
D: .; size: many; J: TRBJ2-3; V: TRBV14; CDR3: CASSQDSGDTQYF; DNA: TGTGCCAGCAGCCAAGACTCGGGAGATACGCAGTATTTT
D: .; size: few; J: TRBJ1-6; V: TRBV5-4; CDR3: CASSFDRYSPLHF; DNA: TGTGCCAGCAGCTTTGACAGATATTCACCCCTCCACTTT
D: .; size: .; J: TRBJ2-5; V: TRBV7-7; CDR3: CASSLVLAECETQYF; DNA: TGTGCTAGCAGCTTGGTCCTAGCAGAGTGTGAGACCCAGTACTTC
D: .; size: few; J: TRBJ2-5; V: TRBV29-1; CDR3: CSVLSETQYF; DNA: TGCAGCGTTTTGTCAGAGACCCAGTACTTC
D: TRBD2; size: few; J: TRBJ2-7; V: TRBV29-1; CDR3: CSVRGDYEQYF; DNA: TGCAGCGTTCGGGGGGACTACGAGCAGTACTTC
D: .; size: .; J: TRBJ1-4; V: TRBV12-5; CDR3: CASGLEPPRAGTLFF; DNA: TGTGCTAGTGGTTTAGAACCCCCCCGGGCGGGCACACTGTTTTTT
D: .; size: .; J: TRBJ2-2; V: TRBV30; CDR3: CAWSRRQQLSTGELFF; DNA: TGTGCCTGGAGTAGGCGACAGCAACTTTCCACCGGGGAGCTGTTTTTT
D: TRBD1; size: .; J: TRBJ1-2; V: TRBV6-6; CDR3: CASNRGLEGYTF; DNA: TGTGCCAGCAACAGGGGTTTGGAAGGCTACACCTTC
D: .; size: .; J: TRBJ2-2; V: TRBV11-3; CDR3: CASSLQTGELFF; DNA: TGTGCCAGCAGCTTACAAACCGGGGAGCTGTTTTTT
D: TRBD1; size: few; J: TRBJ1-1; V: TRBV29-1; CDR3: CSVLPDRSGREAFF; DNA: TGCAGCGTCCTTCCGGACAGGTCGGGGCGCGAAGCTTTCTTT
D: .; size: .; J: TRBJ2-3; V: TRBV30; CDR3: CAWRRGVSTDTQYF; DNA: TGTGCCTGGAGGAGAGGGGTTTCCACAGATACGCAGTATTTT
D: .; size: few; J: TRBJ1-6; V: TRBV9; CDR3: CASSVEFGADSPLHF; DNA: TGTGCCAGCAGCGTAGAATTTGGGGCAGATTCACCCCTCCACTTT
D: TRBD2; size: .; J: TRBJ2-4; V: TRBV7-8; CDR3: CASSPRLATRNIQYF; DNA: TGTGCCAGCAGCCCCCGACTAGCAACGCGAAACATTCAGTACTTC
D: TRBD1; size: .; J: TRBJ2-7; V: TRBV5-1; CDR3: CASSLPGQGYEQYF; DNA: TGCGCCAGCAGCTTACCGGGACAGGGGTACGAGCAGTACTTC
D: .; size: .; J: TRBJ2-3; V: TRBV5-1; CDR3: CASSLAADTQYF; DNA: TGCGCCAGCAGCTTGGCCGCAGATACGCAGTATTTT
D: .; size: .; J: TRBJ1-2; V: TRBV2; CDR3: CASTTHGAVPENYGYTF; DNA: TGTGCCAGCACCACACATGGGGCAGTCCCCGAAAACTATGGCTACACCTTC
D: TRBD1; size: .; J: TRBJ2-7; V: TRBV18; CDR3: CASSPGTGTYEQYF; DNA: TGTGCCAGCTCACCAGGGACAGGAACCTACGAGCAGTACTTC
D: TRBD1; size: .; J: TRBJ2-3; V: TRBV5-1; CDR3: CASRPPGQGITDTQYF; DNA: TGCGCCAGCAGACCTCCGGGACAGGGGATCACAGATACGCAGTATTTT
D: TRBD1; size: .; J: TRBJ1-6; V: TRBV7-2; CDR3: CASSSWTGGDSPLHF; DNA: TGTGCCAGCAGCTCGTGGACAGGGGGAGATTCACCCCTCCACTTT
D: TRBD2; size: .; J: TRBJ2-3; V: TRBV6-5; CDR3: CASRTRLTDTQYF; DNA: TGTGCCAGCCGGACTAGGCTTACAGATACGCAGTATTTT
D: .; size: .; J: TRBJ1-5; V: TRBV27; CDR3: CASSPTRRVQPQHF; DNA: TGTGCCAGCAGTCCCACTAGGAGGGTTCAGCCCCAGCATTTT
D: .; size: .; J: TRBJ1-5; V: TRBV10-2; CDR3: CASSIRNQPQHF; DNA: TGCGCCAGCAGTATCAGAAATCAGCCCCAGCATTTT
D: .; size: once; J: TRBJ2-1; V: TRBV7-8; CDR3: CASSLRGDSYNEQFF; DNA: TGTGCCAGCAGCCTAAGGGGAGACTCCTACAATGAGCAGTTCTTC
D: .; size: .; J: TRBJ2-2; V: TRBV30; CDR3: CAWSDGLMNTGELFF; DNA: TGTGCCTGGAGCGACGGACTGATGAACACCGGGGAGCTGTTTTTT
D: TRBD2; size: .; J: TRBJ2-5; V: TRBV7-9; CDR3: CASSLKRLAAETQYF; DNA: TGTGCCAGCAGCTTAAAAAGACTAGCGGCAGAGACCCAGTACTTC
D: .; size: .; J: TRBJ1-1; V: TRBV25-1; CDR3: CASSPFTGNTEAFF; DNA: TGTGCCAGCAGTCCCTTTACAGGGAACACTGAAGCTTTCTTT
D: .; size: .; J: TRBJ2-4; V: TRBV30; CDR3: CASNSLAKNIQYF; DNA: TGTGCCAGTAACAGTCTAGCCAAAAACATTCAGTACTTC
D: .; size: few; J: TRBJ1-1; V: TRBV2; CDR3: CASSERRAAEAFF; DNA: TGTGCCAGCAGTGAGAGGAGGGCCGCTGAAGCTTTCTTT